The table lists the clone carrying this TCR beta chain with a few counts. Its matching antigen is unknown. Construction of the TCRbeta library involved unique molecular identifiers. Using its own MiXCR run on the PCR reads, TCRdb lists one record per CDR3 protein. The table includes about a million distinct CDR3 sequences, roughly 31% detected once. These data are taken from a study of T-cell reconstitution after alpha-beta-depleted transplantation in children. Notes on the study in general: After transplant, at about two months, alpha-beta T cells were reportedly derived from several hundred expanded graft clones. By one year post-transplant, T-cell counts and diversity largely arose from T cells that were newly produced.

The CDR3 sequence is 16 residues long. Germline loops: CDR1 SGHKS, CDR2 YYEKEE (reference sequence). After removal of 2 bases from V and 6 bases from J, the junction contained 11 bases not matched to a gene. The clonotype originates from a boy younger than two who had a stem cell transplant for SCID, so the T cells may come from the graft donor. The rearrangement links TRBV5-5 to TRBJ2-1, with TRBD1 matching 7 bases. Sequences were derived from PBMCs, mostly from graft donor cells, sampled 360 days after TCRalphabeta/CD19-depleted stem cell transplant. CDR3 sequence reads: CASSFEGAGIPNEQFF. CDR3 nucleotide sequence: TGTGCCAGCAGCTTCGAGGGGGCAGGGATACCCAATGAGCAGTTCTTC.